Listed below are T cell receptor beta chains from one sample, sequenced in a study of T cell responses to AZD1222 COVID-19 vaccine. TCRdb keeps only in-frame clones here, not all; method: immunoSEQ multiplex PCR. Among about 200,000 clones listed, approximately 93% were seen once. The sequenced sample was peripheral blood, obtained 28 days after the second AZD1222 dose. Every receptor here comes from an adult who received the AZD1222 COVID-19 vaccine. The CDR3 runs from the conserved cysteine through the conserved F or W. The order of the fields is V gene, J gene, CDR3 protein.

TRBV19	TRBJ2-5	CASQTGGQETQYF
TRBV19	TRBJ1-2	CASSMGQVPGGYTF
TRBV5-1	TRBJ2-3	CASSPAGGVSRTDTQYF
TRBV7-2	TRBJ1-1	CASSLARGRAEAFF
TRBV6-4	TRBJ1-2	CASASEGQGAYGYTF
TRBV6-5	TRBJ1-5	CASRRQGGGYQPQHF
TRBV6-6	TRBJ2-2	CASSLLAGGLKITGELFF
TRBV19	TRBJ1-1	CASSIAGRNTEAFF
TRBV6-2/TRBV6-3	TRBJ2-7	CASSPPDSYEQYF
TRBV14	TRBJ2-7	CASSPLSGTGQYEQYF
TRBV2	TRBJ2-3	CASSRRSGGLSTDTQYF
TRBV5-4	TRBJ2-2	CASRRTGVNTGELFF
TRBV2	TRBJ1-4	CASKRPGTGGEANEKLFF
TRBV27	TRBJ2-3	CASSRTAGADTQYF
TRBV5-1	TRBJ1-1	CASSLEDSENTEAFF
TRBV9	TRBJ1-1	CASNQGGGWGTEAFF
TRBV19	TRBJ2-7	CASSMGRQIAYEQYF
TRBV6-5	TRBJ1-2	CASTNGQGAYGYTF
TRBV6-2/TRBV6-3	TRBJ1-2	CASSPPRRPYGYTF
TRBV28	TRBJ2-7	CASSFSLGGTSGFYEQYF
TRBV4-3	TRBJ1-1	CASSQDLPPGMNTEAFF
TRBV7-8	TRBJ1-2	CASGSRTGRGSGYTF
TRBV25-1	TRBJ2-7	CASREWGEQYF
TRBV5-1	TRBJ2-5	CASSLSVGPRQETQYF
TRBV12-5	TRBJ1-1	CASGLEGGYTEAFF
TRBV13	TRBJ1-1	CASSFRDRKLAFF
TRBV7-8	TRBJ1-5	CASSSQGWAERPNQPQHF
TRBV2	TRBJ2-7	CASRGSGAYEQYF
TRBV2	TRBJ2-7	CASSLGAGYEQYF
TRBV2	TRBJ2-3	CASSQAPGTDTQYF
TRBV9	TRBJ2-5	CASSPRHQETQYF
TRBV5-1	TRBJ2-3	CASSNGPPTDTQYF
TRBV3-1/TRBV3-2	TRBJ1-2	CASSPRRGNGYTF
TRBV10-3	TRBJ2-2	CAISEREAVGGELFF
TRBV6-5	TRBJ1-1	CASQDGVNTEAFF